This T cell receptor (beta chain) emerged from a study of blood T cell repertoires in COVID-19. Study overall: The United States, Italy and Spain provided the acute and convalescent COVID-19 samples.

This CDR3 region has 17 residues. The V gene end was trimmed by 1 base and the J gene end by 9 bases; junction bases not matched to a gene: 14. CDR1 is LGHNA and CDR2 is YNFKEQ in the germline V gene. Original data processing: Researchers report that nucleated cell counts were estimated from reference gene primer amplification. This table comes from immunoSEQ multiplex PCR, and its TCRdb copy is limited to in-frame clones, with some not included. That table is the source of V, J and clone size, and D and trimming were worked out from the DNA. The table lists about 58,000 clones, 89% of them singletons.

The sequence was obtained from an older woman with active COVID-19. The specimen sequenced was peripheral blood. V and J are TRBV4-2 and TRBJ2-1, with 8 bases that match TRBD1. For the CDR3, the DNA is TGTGCCAGCAGCCAAGGCCCTCAGGGGGCGCACCATGGTGAGCAGTTCTTC. This gives the protein CASSQGPQGAHHGEQFF.